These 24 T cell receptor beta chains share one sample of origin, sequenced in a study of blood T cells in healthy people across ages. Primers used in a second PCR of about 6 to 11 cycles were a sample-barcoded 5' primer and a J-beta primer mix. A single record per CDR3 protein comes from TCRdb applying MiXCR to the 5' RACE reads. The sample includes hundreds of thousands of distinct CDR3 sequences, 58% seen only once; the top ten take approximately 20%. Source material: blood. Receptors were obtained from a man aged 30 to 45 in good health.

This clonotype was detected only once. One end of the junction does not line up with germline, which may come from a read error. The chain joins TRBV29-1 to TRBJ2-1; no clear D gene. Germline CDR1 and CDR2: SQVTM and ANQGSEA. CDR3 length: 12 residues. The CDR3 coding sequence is TGCGGCGTAGCCCCCGAGACCAATGAGCAGTTCTTC. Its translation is CGVAPETNEQFF.

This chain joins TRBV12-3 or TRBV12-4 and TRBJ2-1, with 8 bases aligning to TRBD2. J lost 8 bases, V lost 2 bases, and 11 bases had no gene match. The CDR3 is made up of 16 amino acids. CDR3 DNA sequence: TGTGCCAGCAGTTTAAGGGGTAGCGGGGCTCGGGATGAGCAGTTCTTC. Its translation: CASSLRGSGARDEQFF.

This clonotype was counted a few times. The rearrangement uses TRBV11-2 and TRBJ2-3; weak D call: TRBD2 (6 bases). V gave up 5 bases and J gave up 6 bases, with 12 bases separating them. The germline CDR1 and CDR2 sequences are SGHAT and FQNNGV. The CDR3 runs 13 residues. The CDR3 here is CASSPWEADTQYF. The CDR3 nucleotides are TGTGCCAGCAGCCCCTGGGAGGCCGATACGCAGTATTTT.

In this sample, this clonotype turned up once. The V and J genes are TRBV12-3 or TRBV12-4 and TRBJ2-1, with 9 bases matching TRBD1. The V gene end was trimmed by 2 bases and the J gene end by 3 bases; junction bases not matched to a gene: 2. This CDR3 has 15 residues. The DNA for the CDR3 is TGTGCCAGCAGTTTAACGACAGGGGGCTACAATGAGCAGTTCTTC. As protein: CASSLTTGGYNEQFF.

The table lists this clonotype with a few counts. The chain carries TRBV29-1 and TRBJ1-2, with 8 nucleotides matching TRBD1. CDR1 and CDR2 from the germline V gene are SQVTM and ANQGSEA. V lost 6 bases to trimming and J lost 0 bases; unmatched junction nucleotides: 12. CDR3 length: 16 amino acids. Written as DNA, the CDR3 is TGCAGCGTCAGAAGAGTACAGGGGGTGCCTAACTATGGCTACACCTTC. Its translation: CSVRRVQGVPNYGYTF.

The CDR3, as DNA: TGTGCCACCAGCAGAGGACAGGGGGCATGGACAGATACGCAGTATTTT. Its translation: CATSRGQGAWTDTQYF. The rearrangement links TRBV15 to TRBJ2-3; 10 nucleotides match TRBD1. Trimming cost V 1 base and J 3 bases; bases outside gene matches: 4. Germline CDR1 LNHNV, CDR2 YYDKDF (reference sequence). This CDR3 is 16 amino acids long.

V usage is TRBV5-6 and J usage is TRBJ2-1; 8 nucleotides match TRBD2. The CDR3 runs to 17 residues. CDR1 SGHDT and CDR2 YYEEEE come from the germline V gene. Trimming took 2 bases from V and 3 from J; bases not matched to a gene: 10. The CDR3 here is CASSFGFRAGVYNEQFF. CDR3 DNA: TGTGCCAGCAGCTTCGGTTTTCGAGCGGGGGTCTACAATGAGCAGTTCTTC.

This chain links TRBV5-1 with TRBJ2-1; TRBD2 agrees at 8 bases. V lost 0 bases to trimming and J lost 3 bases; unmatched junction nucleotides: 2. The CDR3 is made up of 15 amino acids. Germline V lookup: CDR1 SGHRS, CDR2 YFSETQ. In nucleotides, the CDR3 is TGCGCCAGCAGCTTGGCGGGACTAGACTACAATGAGCAGTTCTTC. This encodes CASSLAGLDYNEQFF.

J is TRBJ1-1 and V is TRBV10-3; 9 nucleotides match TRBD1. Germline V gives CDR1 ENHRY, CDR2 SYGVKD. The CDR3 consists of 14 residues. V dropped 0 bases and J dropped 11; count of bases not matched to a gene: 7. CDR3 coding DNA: TGTGCCATCAGTGAGTCAGGACAGGGGAGCCGGGCTTTCTTT. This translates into CAISESGQGSRAFF.

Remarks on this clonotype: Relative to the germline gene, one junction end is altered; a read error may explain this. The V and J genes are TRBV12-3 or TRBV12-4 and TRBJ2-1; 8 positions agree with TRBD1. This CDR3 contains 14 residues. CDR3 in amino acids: CASSVRDRSNERFF. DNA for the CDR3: TGTGCCAGCAGCGTCCGGGACAGGAGCAATGAGCGGTTCTTC.

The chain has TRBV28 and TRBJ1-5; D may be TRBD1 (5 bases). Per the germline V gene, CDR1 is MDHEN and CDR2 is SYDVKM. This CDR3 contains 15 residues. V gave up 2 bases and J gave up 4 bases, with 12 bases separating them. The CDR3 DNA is TGTGCCAGCAGTTTACGGGCAGGGAAGAATCAGCCCCAGCATTTT. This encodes CASSLRAGKNQPQHF.

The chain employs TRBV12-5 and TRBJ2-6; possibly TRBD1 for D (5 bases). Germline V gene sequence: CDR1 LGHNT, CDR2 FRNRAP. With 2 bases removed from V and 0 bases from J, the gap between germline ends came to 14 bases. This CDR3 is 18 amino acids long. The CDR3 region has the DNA TGTGCTAGTGGTTTGAGGGGCAGAGTACCCTCTGGGGCCAACGTCCTGACTTTC. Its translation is CASGLRGRVPSGANVLTF. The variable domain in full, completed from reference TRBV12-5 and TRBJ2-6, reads DARVTQTPRHKVTEMGQEVTMRCQPILGHNTVFWYRQTMMQGLELLAYFRNRAPLDDSGMPKDRFSAEMPDATLATLKIQPSEPRDSAVYFCASGLRGRVPSGANVLTFGAGSRLTVL.

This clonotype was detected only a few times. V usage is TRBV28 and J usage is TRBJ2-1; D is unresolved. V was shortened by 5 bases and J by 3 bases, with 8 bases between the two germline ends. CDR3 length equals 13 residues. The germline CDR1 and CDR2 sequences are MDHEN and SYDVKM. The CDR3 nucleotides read TGTGCCAGCAGTCAGGTCAGCTACAATGAGCAGTTCTTC. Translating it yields CASSQVSYNEQFF.

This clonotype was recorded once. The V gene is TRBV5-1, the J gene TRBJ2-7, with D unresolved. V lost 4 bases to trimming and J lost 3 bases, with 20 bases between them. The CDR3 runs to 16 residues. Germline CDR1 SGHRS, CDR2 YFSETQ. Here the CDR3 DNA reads TGCGCCAGCAGCCGAGAACTGGGAAGCGCACTCTACGAGCAGTACTTC. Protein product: CASSRELGSALYEQYF.

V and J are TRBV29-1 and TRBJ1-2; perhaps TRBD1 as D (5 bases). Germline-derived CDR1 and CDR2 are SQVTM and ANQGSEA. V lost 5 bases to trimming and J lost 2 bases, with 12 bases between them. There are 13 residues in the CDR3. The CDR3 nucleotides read TGCAGCGTTCTCCCAACAGGAAACTATGGCTACACCTTC. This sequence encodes CSVLPTGNYGYTF. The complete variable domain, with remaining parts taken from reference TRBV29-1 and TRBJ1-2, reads SAVISQKPSRDICQRGTSLTIQCQVDSQVTMMFWYRQQPGQSLTLIATANQGSEATYESGFVIDKFPISRPNLTFSTLTVSNMSPEDSSIYLCSVLPTGNYGYTFGSGTRLTVV.

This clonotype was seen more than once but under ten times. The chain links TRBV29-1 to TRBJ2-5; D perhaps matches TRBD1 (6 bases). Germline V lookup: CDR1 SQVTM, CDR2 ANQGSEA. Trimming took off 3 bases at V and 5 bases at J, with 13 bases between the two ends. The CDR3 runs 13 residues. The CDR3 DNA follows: TGCAGCGTTGAGCAGGGCCAGGGGGAGACCCAGTACTTC. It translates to CSVEQGQGETQYF.

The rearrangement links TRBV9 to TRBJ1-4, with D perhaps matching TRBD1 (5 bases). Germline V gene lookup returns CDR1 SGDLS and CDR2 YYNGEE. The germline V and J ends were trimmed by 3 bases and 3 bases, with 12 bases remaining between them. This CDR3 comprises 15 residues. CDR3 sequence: CASSEQVSANEKLFF. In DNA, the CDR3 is TGTGCCAGCAGCGAACAGGTCTCGGCTAATGAAAAACTGTTTTTT.

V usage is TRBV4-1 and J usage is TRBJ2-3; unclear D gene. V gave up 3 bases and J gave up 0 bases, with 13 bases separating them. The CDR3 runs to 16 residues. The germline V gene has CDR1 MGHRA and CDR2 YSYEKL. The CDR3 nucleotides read TGCGCCAGCAGCCAGGGCTTTGGGGTCAGCACAGATACGCAGTATTTT. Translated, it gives CASSQGFGVSTDTQYF.

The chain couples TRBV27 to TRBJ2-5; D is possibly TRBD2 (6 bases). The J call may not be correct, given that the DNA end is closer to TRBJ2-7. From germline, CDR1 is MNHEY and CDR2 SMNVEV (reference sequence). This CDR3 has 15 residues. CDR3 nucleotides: TGTGCCAGCAGTTTATCGATAGCGGACCGATACGAGCAGTACTTC. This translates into CASSLSIADRYEQYF.

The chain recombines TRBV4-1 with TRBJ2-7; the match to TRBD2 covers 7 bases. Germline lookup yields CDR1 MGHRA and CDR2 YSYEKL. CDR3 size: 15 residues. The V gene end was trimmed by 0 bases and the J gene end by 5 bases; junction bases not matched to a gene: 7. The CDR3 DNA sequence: TGCGCCAGCAGCCAAGAGGGAGGGAGTGTCCACGAGCAGTACTTC. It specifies CASSQEGGSVHEQYF.

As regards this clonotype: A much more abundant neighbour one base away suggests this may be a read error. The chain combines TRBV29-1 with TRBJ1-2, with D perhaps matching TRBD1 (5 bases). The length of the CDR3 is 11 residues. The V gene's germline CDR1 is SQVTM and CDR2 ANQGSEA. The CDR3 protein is CGVEGARGYTF. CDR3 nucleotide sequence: TGCGGCGTTGAAGGGGCAAGGGGCTACACCTTC.

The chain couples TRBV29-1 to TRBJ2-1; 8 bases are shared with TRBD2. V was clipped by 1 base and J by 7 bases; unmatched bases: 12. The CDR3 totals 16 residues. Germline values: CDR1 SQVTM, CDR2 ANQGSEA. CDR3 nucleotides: TGCAGCGTTGAAGGGTTCGGCGGGGGGCCAGGTAATGAGCAGTTCTTC. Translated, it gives CSVEGFGGGPGNEQFF.

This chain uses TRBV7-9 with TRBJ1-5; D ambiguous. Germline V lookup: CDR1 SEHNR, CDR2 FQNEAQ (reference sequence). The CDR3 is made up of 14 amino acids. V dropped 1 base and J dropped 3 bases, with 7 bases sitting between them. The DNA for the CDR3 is TGTGCCAGCAGCTTAGAGTGGGTCAATCAGCCCCAGCATTTT. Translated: CASSLEWVNQPQHF.

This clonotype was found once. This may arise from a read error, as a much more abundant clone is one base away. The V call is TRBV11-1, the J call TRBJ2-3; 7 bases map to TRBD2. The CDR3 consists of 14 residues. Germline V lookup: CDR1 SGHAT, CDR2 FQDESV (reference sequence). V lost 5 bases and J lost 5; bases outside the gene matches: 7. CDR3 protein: CASSRAGNKDTQYF. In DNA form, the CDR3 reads TGTGCCAGCAGCCGAGCGGGAAACAAAGATACGCAGTATTTT.